The 17 T cell receptor beta chains below all came from one sample that was sequenced in a study of T-cell reconstitution after alpha-beta-depleted transplantation in children. Unique molecular identifiers featured in how the TCRbeta library was prepared. MiXCR, applied by TCRdb to the PCR reads, yields one record per CDR3 protein. The sample carries hundreds of thousands of distinct CDR3 sequences, roughly 17% recorded once. This specimen consisted of PBMCs, mostly from graft donor cells, obtained 360 days after TCRalphabeta/CD19-depleted stem cell transplant. The receptors stem from a boy less than two years old who had a stem cell transplant for Wiskott-Aldrich syndrome, so the T cells may come from the graft donor.

This clonotype was seen a handful of times. This chain joins TRBV20-1 and TRBJ2-3; 12 bases line up with TRBD2. Germline V lookup: CDR1 DFQATT, CDR2 SNEGSKA (reference sequence). The CDR3 is made up of 16 amino acids. Trimming removed 2 bases from V and 2 bases from J; junction bases left unmatched: 5. CDR3 DNA: TGCAGTGCTAGACTAGCTAGCGGGGGGGCCACAGATACGCAGTATTTT. Amino acid sequence: CSARLASGGATDTQYF.

The chain carries TRBV4-1 and TRBJ2-7; the D is unclear. The germline gives CDR1 MGHRA, CDR2 YSYEKL. This CDR3 comprises 13 residues. Trimming removed 1 base at V and 6 bases at J, with 10 bases between. The CDR3 coding sequence is TGCGCCAGCAGCCAAGTCCCTCCCCGCGAGCAGTACTTC. Protein: CASSQVPPREQYF.

This clonotype was picked up many times. The chain recombines TRBV5-4 with TRBJ2-3, with 7 bases matching TRBD2. There are 16 residues in the CDR3. V shed 6 bases, J shed 2 bases, and the junction held 12 bases outside the gene matches. Germline V gene sequence: CDR1 SGHNT, CDR2 YYREEE (reference sequence). The CDR3 sequence is CASTRRGTPVTDTQYF. CDR3 nucleotide sequence: TGTGCCAGCACCCGGCGGGGGACTCCAGTCACAGATACGCAGTATTTT.

The V gene is TRBV5-6, the J gene TRBJ2-3; 8 nucleotides match TRBD1. The trim removed 0 bases at V and 11 bases at J, leaving 11 bases unmatched. CDR1 SGHDT and CDR2 YYEEEE come from the germline V gene. The CDR3 is 15 amino acids. The CDR3 region is CASSLVAGGAPLQYF. The CDR3 DNA sequence: TGTGCCAGCAGCTTGGTGGCAGGGGGCGCCCCGTTGCAGTATTTT.

This clonotype was counted only a few times. The rearrangement joins TRBV10-1 to TRBJ2-2, with D hard to call. In germline, CDR1 is WNHNN, CDR2 SYGVQD (reference sequence). Trimming cost V 2 bases and J 5 bases, with 6 bases left between them. The CDR3 has 13 amino acids. This chain's CDR3 is CASSEELTGELFF. CDR3 bases: TGCGCCAGCAGTGAGGAGCTAACCGGGGAGCTGTTTTTT.

This clonotype was counted a few times. The V call is TRBV7-2, the J call TRBJ2-3, with 13 bases fitting TRBD2. V was pared by 6 bases and J by 4 bases, with 10 bases of the junction left unmatched. The CDR3 spans 17 residues. The germline V gene has CDR1 SGHTA and CDR2 FQGNSA. CDR3 protein: CASSLQLGLAGSDTQYF. CDR3 sequence (DNA): TGTGCCAGCAGTCTTCAGTTGGGACTAGCGGGATCAGATACGCAGTATTTT.

This clonotype was recorded a few times. The rearrangement links TRBV7-6 to TRBJ2-7, with 12 bases that match TRBD2. In germline, CDR1 is SGHVS, CDR2 FNYEAQ. This CDR3 region has 17 residues. V was pared by 4 bases and J by 2 bases, with 9 bases of the junction left unmatched. DNA of the CDR3: TGTGCCAGCAGCTCCTTTGTGACTAGCGGGAGACCCTACGAGCAGTACTTC. This encodes CASSSFVTSGRPYEQYF.

The V gene is TRBV4-1, the J gene TRBJ2-7, with a weak D call TRBD1 (5 bases). This CDR3 region has 13 residues. Trimming shortened V by 0 bases and J by 7 bases, and 10 bases separated the two germline ends. Germline-derived CDR1 and CDR2 are MGHRA and YSYEKL. The CDR3 sequence: CASSQDHRLEQYF. The CDR3 DNA follows: TGCGCCAGCAGCCAAGATCACAGGTTAGAGCAGTACTTC.

The rearrangement links TRBV5-1 to TRBJ2-2; no clear D. Germline CDR1 SGHRS, CDR2 YFSETQ. The CDR3 is made up of 15 amino acids. V gave up 0 bases and J gave up 3 bases, with 9 bases separating them. The CDR3, as DNA: TGCGCCAGCAGCTTGGCCGCAAAGTACACCGGGGAGCTGTTTTTT. Protein sequence: CASSLAAKYTGELFF.

The chain joins TRBV6-2 or TRBV6-3 to TRBJ2-1, with TRBD2 identical over 8 bases. The CDR3 has 17 residues. V was clipped by 2 bases and J by 7 bases; unmatched bases: 13. CDR1 MNHEY and CDR2 SVGEGT come from the germline V gene. The CDR3 loop reads CASSYPRLARISNEQFF. CDR3 sequence (DNA): TGTGCCAGCAGTTACCCAAGACTAGCGAGAATATCGAATGAGCAGTTCTTC.

The V and J genes are TRBV6-1 and TRBJ2-3, with TRBD2 identical over 8 bases. The V segment lost 3 bases and the J segment 3 bases; nucleotides outside the gene matches: 2. Germline CDR1 and CDR2: MNHNS and SASEGT. The CDR3 extends over 14 amino acids. The CDR3 DNA follows: TGTGCCAGCAGTGACGGGAGGGGGACAGATACGCAGTATTTT. This encodes CASSDGRGTDTQYF.

This clonotype was seen more than once but under ten times. The chain recombines TRBV6-1 with TRBJ2-5, with a possible D match to TRBD1 (5 bases). The germline gives CDR1 MNHNS, CDR2 SASEGT. Trimming pared 6 bases from V and 3 bases from J, leaving 11 bases between. The CDR3 totals 13 residues. The CDR3 protein is CASSSLGEETQYF. The CDR3 bases are TGTGCCAGCAGCTCCTTAGGGGAAGAGACCCAGTACTTC.

The rearrangement joins TRBV12-3 or TRBV12-4 to TRBJ2-5; 9 bases map to TRBD1. With V trimmed by 3 bases and J by 5 bases, 7 bases remained unmatched. The CDR3 consists of 15 residues. As DNA, the CDR3 is TGTGCCAGCAGTTTGGGGACAGGGTACCGGGAGACCCAGTACTTC. It is translated as CASSLGTGYRETQYF.

The chain has TRBV29-1 and TRBJ1-4; tentative D call: TRBD1 (5 bases). CDR1 is SQVTM, CDR2 ANQGSEA, per germline. The CDR3 sequence is 11 residues long. Trimming left V 4 bases short and J 8 bases short, with 8 bases between. CDR3 sequence (DNA): TGCAGCGTTGTCTGGGGGGAAAAACTGTTTTTT. Translation: CSVVWGEKLFF. The variable domain in full, with the rest retrieved from reference TRBV29-1 and TRBJ1-4, is SAVISQKPSRDICQRGTSLTIQCQVDSQVTMMFWYRQQPGQSLTLIATANQGSEATYESGFVIDKFPISRPNLTFSTLTVSNMSPEDSSIYLCSVVWGEKLFFGSGTQLSVL.

The CDR3 region has the DNA TGCGCCAGCAGCCAAGGGAACAGGGGAGTAACAGATACGCAGTATTTT. Its protein is CASSQGNRGVTDTQYF. The J gene is TRBJ2-3, the V gene TRBV4-3, with 7 bases identical to TRBD1. Germline CDR1 reads LGHNA; CDR2 reads YSLEER. J lost 3 bases, V lost 1 base, and 7 bases had no gene match. The CDR3 extends over 16 amino acids.

The chain combines TRBV5-1 with TRBJ2-4; TRBD2 matches at 8 bases. Germline lookup yields CDR1 SGHRS and CDR2 YFSETQ. There are 14 residues in the CDR3. The ends lost 5 bases at V and 5 bases at J; junction bases unmatched: 6. In DNA form, the CDR3 reads TGCGCCAGCAGACCCGGGGGGGCCCAAAACATTCAGTACTTC. Amino acids: CASRPGGAQNIQYF.

This clonotype turned up a few times. The V call is TRBV10-3, the J call TRBJ1-2; maybe TRBD1 (5 bases). V gave up 7 bases and J gave up 6 bases, with 24 bases separating them. From germline, CDR1 is ENHRY and CDR2 SYGVKD. The length of the CDR3 is 16 residues. This CDR3 reads CAIIPWDSQYVDGYTF. The CDR3 nucleotides read TGTGCCATCATTCCATGGGACTCACAGTATGTAGATGGCTACACCTTC.